This T cell receptor beta chain stems from a study of shared clonotypes between healthy human individuals. Whole-study findings and limits: Clonotypes shared by all four donors outscored non-shared clonotypes in generation probability.

Method: immunoSEQ multiplex PCR; TCRdb's copy keeps in-frame clones and lacks some. The sample holds under 1,900,000 clones, approximately 98.5% seen once. Germline CDR1 reads KGHSH; CDR2 reads LQKENI. The CDR3 length is 17 residues. V shed 3 bases and J shed 0 bases, with 17 bases lying between them. Concerning this clone: Its antigen remains unidentified.

The specimen sequenced was naive CD4+ T cells sorted from blood. Subset reported: CD45RA+ positively selected. This TCR was recovered from a young man in good health. The chain links TRBV18 to TRBJ1-2; D possibly corresponds to TRBD1 (5 bases). DNA for the CDR3: TGTGCCAGCTCACCGGCCGGGACGGACGCTTCTAACTATGGCTACACCTTC. Translated, it gives CASSPAGTDASNYGYTF.